This T cell receptor (beta chain) was retrieved from a study of blood T cells in healthy people across ages. Then a second PCR, running roughly 7 to 11 cycles, was carried out with a sample-barcoded 5' primer and a J-beta primer mix. TCRdb re-called the 5' RACE reads with MiXCR, one entry per CDR3 protein. The table includes over a million distinct CDR3 sequences, 40% to 50% detected once. This clonotype was detected a few times. The ends were cut back, 4 bases at V and 4 bases at J, with 8 bases in the middle. Germline V gene data show CDR1 as LGHDT and CDR2 as YNNKEL (reference sequence). The length of the CDR3 is 14 residues.

The clonotype comes from an older woman in good health. Sequences were obtained from blood. This chain connects TRBV3-1 to TRBJ1-6, with no clear D. Here the CDR3 reads CASSLTRYNSPLHF. The CDR3 DNA is TGTGCCAGCAGCCTGACACGTTATAATTCACCCCTCCACTTT.